Below, 3 T cell receptor beta chains from the same sample are listed, as sequenced in a study of T-cell memory formation after mild COVID-19. MiXCR, applied by TCRdb to the 5' RACE reads, yields one record per CDR3 protein. The table lists roughly 110,000 distinct CDR3 sequences, approximately 15% of them singletons. Sequenced input: PBMCs or a T cell subset sorted from them (not recorded which). These receptors all come from an adult woman who had mild COVID-19 (a few samples of this study predate the infection). Cell type and time point are not known.

In this sample, this clonotype turned up a few times. V usage is TRBV7-9 and J usage is TRBJ2-3; maybe TRBD1 (6 bases). The germline CDR1 and CDR2 sequences are SEHNR and FQNEAQ (reference sequence). CDR3 length: 15 amino acids. Trimming left V 3 bases short and J 5 bases short, with 15 bases between. The CDR3: CASSFSASGVDTQYF. In nucleotides, the CDR3 is TGTGCCAGCAGCTTCTCAGCGTCAGGGGTAGATACGCAGTATTTT.

In this sample, this clonotype turned up a few times. The rearrangement links TRBV10-3 to TRBJ2-7; TRBD1 is a possible D gene (6 bases). Trimming removed 5 bases from V and 0 bases from J, with 11 bases in between. The CDR3 spans 14 residues. Germline CDR1 ENHRY, CDR2 SYGVKD. Here the CDR3 reads CAISKTGNSYEQYF. The CDR3, as DNA: TGTGCCATCAGTAAAACAGGGAACTCCTACGAGCAGTACTTC.

The V gene is TRBV5-1, the J gene TRBJ1-1, with TRBD1 as a possible D gene (6 bases). Trimming left V 0 bases short and J 4 bases short, with 10 bases between. Per germline, CDR1 SGHRS and CDR2 YFSETQ. This CDR3 is built from 14 residues. DNA for the CDR3: TGCGCCAGCAGCTTGGGGGGGCTAGGCACTGAAGCTTTCTTT. Residues: CASSLGGLGTEAFF.